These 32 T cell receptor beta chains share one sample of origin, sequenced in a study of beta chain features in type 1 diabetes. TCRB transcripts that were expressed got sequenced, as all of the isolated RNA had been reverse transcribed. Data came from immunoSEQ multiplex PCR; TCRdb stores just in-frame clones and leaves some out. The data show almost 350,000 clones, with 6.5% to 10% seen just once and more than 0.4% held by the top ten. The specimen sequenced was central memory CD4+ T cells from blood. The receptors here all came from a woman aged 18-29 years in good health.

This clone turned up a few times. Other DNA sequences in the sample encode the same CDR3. The CDR3: CASSPSGYEQYF. The CDR3 region has the DNA TGTGCCAGCAGCCCCTCCGGCTACGAGCAGTACTTC. This chain uses TRBV7-2 with TRBJ2-7; no clear D. CDR3 length: 12 residues. Per germline, CDR1 SGHTA and CDR2 FQGNSA. The V and J ends lost 5 bases and 3 bases respectively, with 8 bases between them.

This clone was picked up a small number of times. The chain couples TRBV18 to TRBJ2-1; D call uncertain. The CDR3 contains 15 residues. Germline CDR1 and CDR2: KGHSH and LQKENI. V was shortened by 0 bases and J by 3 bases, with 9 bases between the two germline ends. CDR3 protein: CASSPPNSNYNEQFF. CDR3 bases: TGTGCCAGCTCACCACCGAATAGTAACTACAATGAGCAGTTCTTC.

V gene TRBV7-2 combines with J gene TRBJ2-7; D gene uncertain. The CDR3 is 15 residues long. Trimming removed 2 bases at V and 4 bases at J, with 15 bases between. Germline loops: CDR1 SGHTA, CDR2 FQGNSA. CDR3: CASSLSFRGLYEQYF. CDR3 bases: TGTGCCAGCAGCTTATCTTTTCGTGGGTTATACGAGCAGTACTTC. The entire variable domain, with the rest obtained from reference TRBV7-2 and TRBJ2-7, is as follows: GAGVSQSPSNKVTEKGKDVELRCDPISGHTALYWYRQSLGQGLEFLIYFQGNSAPDKSGLPSDRFSAERTGGSVSTLTIQRTQQEDSAVYLCASSLSFRGLYEQYFGPGTRLTVT.

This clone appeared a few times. The CDR3 sequence is CASSLQLRGDTQYF. CDR3 DNA sequence: TGTGCCAGCAGCTTACAGCTCAGGGGAGATACGCAGTATTTT. This rearrangement joins TRBV7-9 to TRBJ2-3; TRBD1 is a possible D gene (6 bases). The CDR3 is 14 amino acids. Between the trimmed V and J ends, which lost 2 bases and 5 bases, there was a span of 11 bases. In germline, CDR1 is SEHNR, CDR2 FQNEAQ (reference sequence).

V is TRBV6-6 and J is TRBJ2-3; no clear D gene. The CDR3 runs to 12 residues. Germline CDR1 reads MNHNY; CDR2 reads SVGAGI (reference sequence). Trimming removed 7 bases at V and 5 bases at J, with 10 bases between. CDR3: CASTLRQDTQYF. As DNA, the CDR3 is TGTGCCAGCACCTTACGTCAAGATACGCAGTATTTT.

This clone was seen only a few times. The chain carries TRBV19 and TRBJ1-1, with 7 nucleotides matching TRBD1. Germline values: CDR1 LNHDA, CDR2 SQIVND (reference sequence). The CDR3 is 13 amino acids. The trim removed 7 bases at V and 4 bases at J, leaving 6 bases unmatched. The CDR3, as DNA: TGTGCCAGTATGACAGGGAGTACCACTGAAGCTTTCTTT. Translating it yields CASMTGSTTEAFF.

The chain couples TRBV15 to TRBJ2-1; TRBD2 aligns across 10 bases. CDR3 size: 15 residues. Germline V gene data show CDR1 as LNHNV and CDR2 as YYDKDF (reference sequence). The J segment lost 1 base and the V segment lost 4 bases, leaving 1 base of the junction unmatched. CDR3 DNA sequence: TGTGCCACCAGCAAACTAGCGGGATCCTACAATGAGCAGTTCTTC. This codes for CATSKLAGSYNEQFF. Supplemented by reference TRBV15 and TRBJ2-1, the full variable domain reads DAMVIQNPRYQVTQFGKPVTLSCSQTLNHNVMYWYQQKSSQAPKLLFHYYDKDFNNEADTPDNFQSRRPNTSFCFLDIRSPGLGDTAMYLCATSKLAGSYNEQFFGPGTRLTVL.

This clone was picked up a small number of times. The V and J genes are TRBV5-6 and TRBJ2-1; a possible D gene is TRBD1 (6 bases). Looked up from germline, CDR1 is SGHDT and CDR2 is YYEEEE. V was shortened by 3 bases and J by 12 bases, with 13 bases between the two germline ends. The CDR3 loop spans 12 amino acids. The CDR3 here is CASSWDQQGQFF. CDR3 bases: TGTGCCAGCAGCTGGGACCAACAGGGGCAGTTCTTC.

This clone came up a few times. CDR3 nucleotide sequence: TGTGCCAGCACCTCCGGGGGAGCGGGAGACTCTGAGCAGTTCTTC. Translated: CASTSGGAGDSEQFF. This chain joins TRBV28 and TRBJ2-1, with 8 bases identical to TRBD2. The CDR3 contains 15 residues. The V gene's germline CDR1 is MDHEN and CDR2 SYDVKM. After removal of 7 bases from V and 9 bases from J, the junction contained 14 bases not matched to a gene.

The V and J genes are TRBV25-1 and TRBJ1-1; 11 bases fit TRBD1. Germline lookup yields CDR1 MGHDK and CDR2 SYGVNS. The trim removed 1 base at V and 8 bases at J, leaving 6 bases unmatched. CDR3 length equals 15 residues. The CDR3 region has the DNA TGTGCCAGCAGTGAATCTTGGACAGGGGGCTCGGAAGCTTTCTTT. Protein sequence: CASSESWTGGSEAFF.

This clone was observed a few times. The CDR3 region is CASSAGGEGYTF. The CDR3 DNA follows: TGTGCCAGCAGTGCGGGAGGAGAAGGCTACACCTTC. The rearrangement uses TRBV2 and TRBJ1-2; no reliable D call. CDR3 length equals 12 residues. V was shortened by 4 bases and J by 8 bases, with 11 bases between the two germline ends. The germline CDR1 and CDR2 sequences are SNHLY and FYNNEI.

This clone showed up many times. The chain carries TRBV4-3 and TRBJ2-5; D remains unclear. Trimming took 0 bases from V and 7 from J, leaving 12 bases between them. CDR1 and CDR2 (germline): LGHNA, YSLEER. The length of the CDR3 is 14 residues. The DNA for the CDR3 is TGCGCCAGCAGCCAAGATGCCGCCCTTGGGACCCAGTACTTC. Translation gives CASSQDAALGTQYF.

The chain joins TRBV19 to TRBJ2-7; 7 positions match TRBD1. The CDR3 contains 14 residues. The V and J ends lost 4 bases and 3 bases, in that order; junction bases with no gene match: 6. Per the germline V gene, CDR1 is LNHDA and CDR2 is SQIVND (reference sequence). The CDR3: CASSTRDRNYEQYF. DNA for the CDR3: TGTGCCAGTAGTACGAGGGACAGAAACTACGAGCAGTACTTC.

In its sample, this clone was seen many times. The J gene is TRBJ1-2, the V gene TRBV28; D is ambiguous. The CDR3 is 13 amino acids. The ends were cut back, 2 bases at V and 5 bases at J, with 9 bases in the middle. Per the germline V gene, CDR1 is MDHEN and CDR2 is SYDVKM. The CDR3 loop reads CASSLMRRYGYTF. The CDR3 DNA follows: TGTGCCAGCAGTTTAATGCGGAGATATGGCTACACCTTC.

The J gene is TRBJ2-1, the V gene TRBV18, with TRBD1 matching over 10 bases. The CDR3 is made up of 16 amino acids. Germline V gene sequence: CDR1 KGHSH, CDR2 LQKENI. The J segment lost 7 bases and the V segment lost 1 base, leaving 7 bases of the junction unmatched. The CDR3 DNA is TGTGCCAGCTCACCACTGGGGACAGGGGTAGGGAATGAGCAGTTCTTC. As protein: CASSPLGTGVGNEQFF.

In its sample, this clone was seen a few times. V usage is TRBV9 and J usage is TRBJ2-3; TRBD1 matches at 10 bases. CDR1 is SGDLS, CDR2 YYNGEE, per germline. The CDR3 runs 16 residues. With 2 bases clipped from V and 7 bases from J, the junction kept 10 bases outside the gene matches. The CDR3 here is CASSVQTGGRGNTQYF. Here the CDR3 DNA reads TGTGCCAGCAGCGTCCAGACAGGGGGCCGAGGAAATACGCAGTATTTT.

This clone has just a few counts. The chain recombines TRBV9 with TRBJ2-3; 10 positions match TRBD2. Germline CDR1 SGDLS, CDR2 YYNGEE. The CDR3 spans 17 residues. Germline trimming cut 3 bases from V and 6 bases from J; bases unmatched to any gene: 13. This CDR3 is CASSGLLPSGGKDTQYF. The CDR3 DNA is TGTGCCAGCAGCGGCCTTCTACCTAGCGGGGGCAAGGATACGCAGTATTTT.

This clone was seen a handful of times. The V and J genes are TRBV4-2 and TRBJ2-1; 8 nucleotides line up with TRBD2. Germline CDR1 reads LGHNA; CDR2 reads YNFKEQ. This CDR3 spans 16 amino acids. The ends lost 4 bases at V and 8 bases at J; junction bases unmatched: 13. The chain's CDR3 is CASSPSQSGSTDEQFF. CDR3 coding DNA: TGTGCCAGCAGCCCATCCCAGAGCGGGAGTACCGATGAGCAGTTCTTC.

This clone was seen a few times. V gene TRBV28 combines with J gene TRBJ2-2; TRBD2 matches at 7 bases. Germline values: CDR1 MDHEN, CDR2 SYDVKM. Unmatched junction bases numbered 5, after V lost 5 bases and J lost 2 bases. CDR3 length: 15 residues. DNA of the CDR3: TGTGCCAGCAGTCACCGGGACTATAACACCGGGGAGCTGTTTTTT. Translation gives CASSHRDYNTGELFF.

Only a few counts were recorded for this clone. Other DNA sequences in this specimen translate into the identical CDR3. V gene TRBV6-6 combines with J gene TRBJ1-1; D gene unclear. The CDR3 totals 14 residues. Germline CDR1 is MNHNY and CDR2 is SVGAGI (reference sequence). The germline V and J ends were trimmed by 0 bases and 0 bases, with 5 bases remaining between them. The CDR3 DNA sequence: TGTGCCAGCAGTTACTCGGGGTTGAACACTGAAGCTTTCTTT. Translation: CASSYSGLNTEAFF.

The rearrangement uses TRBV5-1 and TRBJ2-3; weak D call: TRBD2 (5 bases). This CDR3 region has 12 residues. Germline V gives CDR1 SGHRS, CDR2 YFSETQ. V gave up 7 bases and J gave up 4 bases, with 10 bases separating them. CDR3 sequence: CASGSSSDTQYF. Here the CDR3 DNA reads TGCGCCAGCGGGAGTTCTTCAGATACGCAGTATTTT.

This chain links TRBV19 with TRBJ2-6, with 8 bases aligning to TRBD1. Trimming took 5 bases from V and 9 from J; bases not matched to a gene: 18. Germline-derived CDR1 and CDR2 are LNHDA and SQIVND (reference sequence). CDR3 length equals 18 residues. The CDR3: CASSSRRQGKVSGNVLTF. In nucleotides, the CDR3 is TGTGCCAGTAGTTCCCGTCGACAGGGGAAAGTCTCGGGCAACGTCCTGACTTTC.

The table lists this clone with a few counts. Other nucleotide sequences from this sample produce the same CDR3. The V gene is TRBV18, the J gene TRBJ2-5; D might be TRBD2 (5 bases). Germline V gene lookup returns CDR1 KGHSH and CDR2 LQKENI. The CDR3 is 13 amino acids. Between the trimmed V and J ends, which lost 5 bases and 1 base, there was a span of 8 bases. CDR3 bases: TGTGCCAGCTCATCGGGGTCCCAAGAGACCCAGTACTTC. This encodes CASSSGSQETQYF.

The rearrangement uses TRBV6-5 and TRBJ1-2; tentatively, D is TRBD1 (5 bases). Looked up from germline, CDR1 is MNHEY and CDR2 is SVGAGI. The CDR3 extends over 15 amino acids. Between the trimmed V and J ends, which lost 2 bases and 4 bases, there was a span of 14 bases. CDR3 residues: CASSYTGQGSYGYTF. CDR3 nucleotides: TGTGCCAGCAGTTACACCGGCCAGGGATCCTATGGCTACACCTTC.

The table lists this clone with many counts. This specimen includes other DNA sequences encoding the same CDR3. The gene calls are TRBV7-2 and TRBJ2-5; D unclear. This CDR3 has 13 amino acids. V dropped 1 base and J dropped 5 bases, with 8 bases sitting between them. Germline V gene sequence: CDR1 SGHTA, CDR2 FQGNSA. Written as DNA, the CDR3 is TGTGCCAGCAGCTTAGGGGTTCGCGAGACCCAGTACTTC. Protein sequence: CASSLGVRETQYF.

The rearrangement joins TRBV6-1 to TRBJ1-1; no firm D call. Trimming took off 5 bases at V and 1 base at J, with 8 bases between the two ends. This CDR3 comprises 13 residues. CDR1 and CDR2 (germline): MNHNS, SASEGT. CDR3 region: CASSSHPNTEAFF. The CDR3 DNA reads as TGTGCCAGCAGTTCACACCCGAACACTGAAGCTTTCTTT.

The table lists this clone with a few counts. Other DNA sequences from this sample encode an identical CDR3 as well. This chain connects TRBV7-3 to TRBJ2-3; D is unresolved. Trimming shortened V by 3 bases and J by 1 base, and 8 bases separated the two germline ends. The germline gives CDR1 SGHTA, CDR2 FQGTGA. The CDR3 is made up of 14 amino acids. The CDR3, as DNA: TGTGCCAGCAGCTTGAACGGACGCACAGATACGCAGTATTTT. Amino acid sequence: CASSLNGRTDTQYF.

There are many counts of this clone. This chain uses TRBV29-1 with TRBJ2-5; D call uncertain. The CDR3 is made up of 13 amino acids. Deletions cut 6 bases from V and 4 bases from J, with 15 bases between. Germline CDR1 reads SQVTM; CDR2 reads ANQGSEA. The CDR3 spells CSVPPVGAETQYF. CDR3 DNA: TGCAGCGTCCCCCCCGTCGGAGCAGAGACCCAGTACTTC.

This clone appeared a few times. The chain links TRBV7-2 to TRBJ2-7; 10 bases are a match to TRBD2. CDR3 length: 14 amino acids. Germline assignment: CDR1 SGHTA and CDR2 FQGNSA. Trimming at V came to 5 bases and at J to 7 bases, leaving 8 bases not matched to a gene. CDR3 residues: CASSQTSGYREQYF. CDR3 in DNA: TGTGCCAGCAGCCAGACTAGCGGGTATCGTGAGCAGTACTTC.

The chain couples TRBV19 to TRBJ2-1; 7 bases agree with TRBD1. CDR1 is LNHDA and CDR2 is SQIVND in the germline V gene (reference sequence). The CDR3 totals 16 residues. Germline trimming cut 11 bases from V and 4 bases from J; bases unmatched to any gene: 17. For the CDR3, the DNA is TGTGCCCGTGAGGCAGGGGGTCCTCAACTATACAATGAGCAGTTCTTC. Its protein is CAREAGGPQLYNEQFF.

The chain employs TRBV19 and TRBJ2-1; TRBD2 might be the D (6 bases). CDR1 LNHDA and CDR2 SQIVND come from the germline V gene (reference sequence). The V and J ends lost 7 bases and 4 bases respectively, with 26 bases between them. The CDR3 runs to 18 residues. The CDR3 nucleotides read TGTGCCAGTAAACGCCGTGGGGGTCTAGCGAGAGATTACAATGAGCAGTTCTTC. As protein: CASKRRGGLARDYNEQFF. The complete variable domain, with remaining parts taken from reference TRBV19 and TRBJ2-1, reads DGGITQSPKYLFRKEGQNVTLSCEQNLNHDAMYWYRQDPGQGLRLIYYSQIVNDFQKGDIAEGYSVSREKKESFPLTVTSAQKNPTAFYLCASKRRGGLARDYNEQFFGPGTRLTVL.

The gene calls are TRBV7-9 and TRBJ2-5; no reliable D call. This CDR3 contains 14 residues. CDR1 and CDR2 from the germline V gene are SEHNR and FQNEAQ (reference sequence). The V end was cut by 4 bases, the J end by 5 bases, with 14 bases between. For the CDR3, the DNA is TGTGCCAGCAGCTCCTCGCGAGGAGAGGAGACCCAGTACTTC. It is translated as CASSSSRGEETQYF.